This T cell receptor (beta chain) was identified in a study of cytomegalovirus exposure and HLA in healthy donors. Findings of the study overall: Later analysis showed TCR association rates varying by HLA locus, highest for DRB1 and lowest for HLA-C. An Asian-associated ancestry cluster reportedly showed fewer N-insertions than the approximately 620-donor mean in a later analysis.

This CDR3 comprises 14 residues. The V gene end was trimmed by 4 bases and the J gene end by 8 bases; junction bases not matched to a gene: 6. Germline V gene data show CDR1 as SGHDN and CDR2 as FVKESK. In nominal health when sampled, donors likely had unrecorded immune exposures nonetheless. About this clone itself: Antigen specificity is unknown.

The primer mix had 60 Vbeta and 13 Jbeta primers. Libraries were prepared by immunoSEQ multiplex PCR; TCRdb keeps only in-frame clonotypes and omits some of them. This sample has under 150,000 clones, with over 75% found just once. Sequenced input: PBMCs. The chain couples TRBV14 to TRBJ1-4; 8 bases are shared with TRBD1. This sequence originates from a woman aged 30 to 39 in good health and CMV-seropositive. CDR3 DNA: TGTGCCAGCAGCCTTAGACAGGGGCGAGAAAAACTGTTTTTT. It yields the protein CASSLRQGREKLFF. The full variable domain, in which reference TRBV14 and TRBJ1-4 provide the parts outside the CDR3, is EAGVTQFPSHSVIEKGQTVTLRCDPISGHDNLYWYRRVMGKEIKFLLHFVKESKQDESGMPNNRFLAERTGGTYSTLKVQPAELEDSGVYFCASSLRQGREKLFFGSGTQLSVL.